Below, 5 T cell receptor beta chains from the same sample are listed, as sequenced in a study of memory CD4+ T cells and cytomegalovirus serostatus. Some clones are missing from TCRdb's copy, which holds only in-frame ones; the method was immunoSEQ multiplex PCR. The sample lists about 57,000 clones, over 75% occurring once. The sort gate was single viable CD3+CD4+CD8-CD45RO+ cells for memory CD4+ T cells. Sequencing used memory CD4+ T cells from blood. The origin of the receptors is an adult in good health and CMV-seronegative.

The chain joins TRBV6-4 to TRBJ2-1; 8 bases line up with TRBD2. Germline trimming cut 4 bases from V and 5 bases from J; bases unmatched to any gene: 4. Germline-derived CDR1 and CDR2 are MRHNA and SNTAGT. The CDR3 is made up of 14 amino acids. This CDR3 reads CASSVREGDNEQFF. In nucleotides, the CDR3 is TGTGCCAGCAGTGTCCGGGAGGGAGACAATGAGCAGTTCTTC.

The gene calls are TRBV6-5 and TRBJ1-1; D might be TRBD1 (5 bases). Trimming removed 5 bases from V and 6 bases from J, with 16 bases in between. The CDR3 runs 14 residues. CDR1 and CDR2 (germline): MNHEY, SVGAGI. The CDR3 spells CASSPPGGFAEAFF. DNA of the CDR3: TGTGCCAGCAGTCCACCGGGGGGGTTTGCTGAAGCTTTCTTT.

This chain uses TRBV18 with TRBJ1-1; TRBD1 aligns across 7 bases. CDR3 length equals 17 residues. The germline gives CDR1 KGHSH, CDR2 LQKENI. The V and J ends lost 3 bases and 1 base, in that order; junction bases with no gene match: 11. This CDR3 reads CASSPGRGLGRNTEAFF. As DNA, the CDR3 is TGTGCCAGCTCACCCGGAAGGGGGCTCGGAAGGAACACTGAAGCTTTCTTT.

This CDR3 is CASSSRQGANYGYTF. The CDR3 DNA follows: TGTGCCAGTAGTAGCCGACAGGGGGCTAACTATGGCTACACCTTC. The rearrangement joins TRBV19 to TRBJ1-2; TRBD1 aligns across 9 bases. Losses at the gene ends were 4 bases for V and 0 bases for J; bases not matched to a gene: 3. The germline CDR1 and CDR2 sequences are LNHDA and SQIVND (reference sequence). This CDR3 is built from 15 residues.

This rearrangement joins TRBV19 to TRBJ2-6; D is undetermined. The V gene's germline CDR1 is LNHDA and CDR2 SQIVND (reference sequence). The CDR3 spans 12 residues. V was shortened by 7 bases and J by 4 bases, with 5 bases between the two germline ends. The CDR3 DNA reads as TGTGCCAGTATGCGAGGGGCCAACGTCCTGACTTTC. This translates into CASMRGANVLTF.